This T cell receptor beta chain is drawn from a study of beta chain features in type 1 diabetes. This clone was seen only a few times. The CDR3 is 14 amino acids. V shed 4 bases and J shed 2 bases, with 13 bases lying between them. Germline CDR1 is SGHRS and CDR2 is YFSETQ. The isolated RNA, all of it, was reverse transcribed, so expressed TCRB transcripts were what got sequenced. Repertoires were generated with immunoSEQ multiplex PCR, while TCRdb's copy carries only in-frame clones and drops some. The table lists 600,000 to 650,000 clones, 15% to 19% of them singletons. The chain combines TRBV5-1 with TRBJ2-7; D is ambiguous. The specimen was naive CD4+ T cells from blood. The TCR originated in a man between 18 and 29 years old in good health. CDR3 coding DNA: TGCGCCAGCAGCCCGAAAGGGTTCCCCTACGAGCAGTACTTC. Protein sequence: CASSPKGFPYEQYF.